Listed below are T cell receptor beta chains from one sample, sequenced in a study of Ad26.COV2.S vaccination and SARS-CoV-2 variants. Assay used: immunoSEQ multiplex PCR; TCRdb lists only in-frame clones, some missing. The table records about 680,000 clones, about 89% of them present only once. This material consisted of peripheral blood, taken in a trial of Ad26.COV2.S vaccine versus placebo. All receptors come from a person aged 18-60 years who received the Ad26.COV2.S COVID-19 vaccine or a placebo. CDR3s include the opening cysteine and the closing phenylalanine or tryptophan. The order of the fields is D gene, V gene, clone size, J gene, CDR3 DNA, CDR3 protein. The D gene is left open where the match is weak. A clone size is listed for some rows: how often the clone was seen (once, few, many), or a class if it is expanded.

TRBD1	TRBV6-6	NA	TRBJ2-1	TGTGCCAGCAGGTCTGACAGGGCTAGGGACAATGAGCAGTTCTTC	CASRSDRARDNEQFF
NA	TRBV5-6	NA	TRBJ1-2	TGTGCCAGCAGCTTGGTGCGGCGACGGGATAGGGACTATGGCTACACCTTC	CASSLVRRRDRDYGYTF
NA	TRBV9	NA	TRBJ2-5	TGTGCCAGCAGCGGGCTCGGGCAGGGATTGGCAGAGACCCAGTACTTC	CASSGLGQGLAETQYF
TRBD2	TRBV11-2	NA	TRBJ2-7	TGTGCCAGCAGCTTCGGACTAGCGTACGAGCAGTACTTC	CASSFGLAYEQYF
NA	TRBV30	NA	TRBJ1-2	TGTGCCTGGAGTAACGACAGAAACTATGGCTACACCTTC	CAWSNDRNYGYTF
TRBD1	TRBV5-4	NA	TRBJ2-2	TGTGCCAGCAGCGGACAGGGTGCGGACACCGGGGAGCTGTTTTTT	CASSGQGADTGELFF
TRBD2	TRBV6-6	NA	TRBJ2-1	TGTGCAGAGGATGTGCTAGCGGGAGGGCCCGGCAATGAGCAGTTCTTC	CAEDVLAGGPGNEQFF
TRBD2	TRBV7-9	NA	TRBJ2-1	TGTGCCAGCAGCCAGGCCCGCGAGCGGGAGGGGCAGAAGCAGTTCTTC	CASSQAREREGQKQFF
NA	TRBV7-2	once	TRBJ2-7	TGTGCCAGCAGCTTAGTTCAGGAGTCCTACGAGCAGTACTTC	CASSLVQESYEQYF
NA	TRBV7-3	NA	TRBJ2-3	TGTGCCAGCAGCGTTTCGCCGGACACAGATACGCAGTATTTT	CASSVSPDTDTQYF
TRBD1	TRBV3-1/TRBV3-2	NA	TRBJ1-6	TGTGCCAGCAGCCAATCAGACAGGGAGAATTCACCCCTCCACTTT	CASSQSDRENSPLHF
TRBD1	TRBV4-2	NA	TRBJ1-2	TGTGCCAGCAGCCCTCAGGGGGGAAATAACTATGGCTACACCTTC	CASSPQGGNNYGYTF
NA	TRBV7-9	NA	TRBJ2-1	TGTGCCAGCAGCTCAACCCTAGGGCATGAGCAGTTCTTC	CASSSTLGHEQFF
NA	TRBV5-1	NA	TRBJ1-1	TGCGCCAGCACCCCCATTGGCCGGGGTGAAGCTTTCTTT	CASTPIGRGEAFF
TRBD1	TRBV11-2	NA	TRBJ1-2	TGTGCCAGCAGCTCACAGGGGGCCTCAGCTAACTATGGCTACACCTTC	CASSSQGASANYGYTF
NA	TRBV3-1/TRBV3-2	NA	TRBJ2-1	TGTGCCAGCAGCCACTACAATGAGCAGTTCTTC	CASSHYNEQFF
NA	TRBV6-2/TRBV6-3	NA	TRBJ2-1	TGTGCCAGCAGTTACCTAGGGGACAATGAGCAGTTCTTC	CASSYLGDNEQFF
NA	TRBV9	NA	TRBJ1-3	TGTGCCAGCAGTACTAACCAGGGTTCTGGAAACACCATATATTTT	CASSTNQGSGNTIYF
TRBD2	TRBV19	NA	TRBJ2-1	TGTGCCAGTAGTACTCTAGCGGGAGTTTGGAATGAGCAGTTCTTC	CASSTLAGVWNEQFF
TRBD1	TRBV6-5	few	TRBJ1-1	TGTGCCAGCAGTTTCGGAGACAGGGGAACTGAAGCTTTCTTT	CASSFGDRGTEAFF
NA	TRBV10-3	NA	TRBJ2-4	TGTGCCATCAGTGATGGTCTAGCCAAAAACATTCAGTACTTC	CAISDGLAKNIQYF
TRBD1	TRBV12-3/TRBV12-4	NA	TRBJ2-7	TGTGCCAGCACCCGGGACAGGGCAAACGAGCAGTACTTC	CASTRDRANEQYF